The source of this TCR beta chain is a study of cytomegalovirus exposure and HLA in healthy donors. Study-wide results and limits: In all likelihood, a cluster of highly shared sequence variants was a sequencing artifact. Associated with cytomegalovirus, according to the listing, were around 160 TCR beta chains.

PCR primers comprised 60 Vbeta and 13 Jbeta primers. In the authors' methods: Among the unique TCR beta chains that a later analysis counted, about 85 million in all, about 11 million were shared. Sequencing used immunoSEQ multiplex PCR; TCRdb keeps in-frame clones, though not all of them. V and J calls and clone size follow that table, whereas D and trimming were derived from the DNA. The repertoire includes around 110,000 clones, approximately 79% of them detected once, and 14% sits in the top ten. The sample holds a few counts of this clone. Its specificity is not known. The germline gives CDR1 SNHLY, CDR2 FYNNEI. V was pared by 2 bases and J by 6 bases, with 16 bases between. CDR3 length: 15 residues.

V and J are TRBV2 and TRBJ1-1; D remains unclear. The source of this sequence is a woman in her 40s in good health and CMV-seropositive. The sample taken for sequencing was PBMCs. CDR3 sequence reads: CASSETAPVVAEAFF. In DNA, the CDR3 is TGTGCCAGCAGTGAAACTGCCCCGGTGGTGGCTGAAGCTTTCTTT.